This T cell receptor (beta chain) is from a study of control samples from healthy donors and cancer patients. TCRdb's table, derived via immunoSEQ multiplex PCR, lists solely in-frame clones and lacks some. The profile shows more than 10,000 clones, around 94% of them singletons. CDR1 is SQVTM, CDR2 ANQGSEA, per germline. V lost 4 bases to trimming and J lost 6 bases; unmatched junction nucleotides: 1. This CDR3 is 11 amino acids long. This clone was seen a single time. The chain links TRBV29-1 to TRBJ1-2, with TRBD1 identical over 8 bases. This TCR derives from a man aged 80 or over with lung cancer. Source material: PBMCs. In DNA form, the CDR3 reads TGCAGCGTTGGGACAGGGAATGGCTACACCTTC. Amino acids: CSVGTGNGYTF.